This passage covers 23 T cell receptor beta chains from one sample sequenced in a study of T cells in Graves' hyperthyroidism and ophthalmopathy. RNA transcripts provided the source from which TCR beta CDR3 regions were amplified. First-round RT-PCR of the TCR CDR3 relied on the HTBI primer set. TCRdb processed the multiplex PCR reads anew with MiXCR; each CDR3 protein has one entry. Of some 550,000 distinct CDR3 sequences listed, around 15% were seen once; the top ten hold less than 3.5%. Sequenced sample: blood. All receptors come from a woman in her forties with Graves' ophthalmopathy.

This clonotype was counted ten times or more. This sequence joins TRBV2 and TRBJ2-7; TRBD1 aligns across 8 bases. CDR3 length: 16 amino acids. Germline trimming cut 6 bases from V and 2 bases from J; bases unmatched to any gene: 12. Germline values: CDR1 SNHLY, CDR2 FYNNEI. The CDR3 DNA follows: TGTGCCAGCAGCGAAATCGACAGGGGAGGAGCCTACGAGCAGTACTTC. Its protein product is CASSEIDRGGAYEQYF.

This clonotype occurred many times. The CDR3 region is CSARASGSDTQYF. The CDR3 bases are TGCAGTGCTAGGGCTAGCGGCTCGGATACGCAGTATTTT. V and J are TRBV20-1 and TRBJ2-3; 7 bases are shared with TRBD2. V was pared by 3 bases and J by 6 bases, with 6 bases of the junction left unmatched. Germline V gene sequence: CDR1 DFQATT, CDR2 SNEGSKA (reference sequence). The CDR3 contains 13 residues.

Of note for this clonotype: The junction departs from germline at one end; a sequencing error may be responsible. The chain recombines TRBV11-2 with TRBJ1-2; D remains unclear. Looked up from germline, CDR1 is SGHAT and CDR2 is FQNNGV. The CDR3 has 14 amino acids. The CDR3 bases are TGTGCCAGCAGCCCCGGAGATTCGGCCTATCGCTACACCTTC. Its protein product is CASSPGDSAYRYTF.

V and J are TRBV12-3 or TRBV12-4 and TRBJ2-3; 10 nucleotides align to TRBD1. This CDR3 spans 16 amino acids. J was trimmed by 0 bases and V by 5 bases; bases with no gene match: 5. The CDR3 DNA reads TGTGCCAGCAGTCCAAGGACAGGGGGAAGCACAGATACGCAGTATTTT. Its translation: CASSPRTGGSTDTQYF.

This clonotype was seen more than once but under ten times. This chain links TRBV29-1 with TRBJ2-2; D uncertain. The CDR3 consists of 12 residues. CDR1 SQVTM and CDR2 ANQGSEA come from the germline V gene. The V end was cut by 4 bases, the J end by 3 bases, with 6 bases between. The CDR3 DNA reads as TGCAGCGTTGGACGAGACACCGGGGAGCTGTTTTTT. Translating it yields CSVGRDTGELFF.

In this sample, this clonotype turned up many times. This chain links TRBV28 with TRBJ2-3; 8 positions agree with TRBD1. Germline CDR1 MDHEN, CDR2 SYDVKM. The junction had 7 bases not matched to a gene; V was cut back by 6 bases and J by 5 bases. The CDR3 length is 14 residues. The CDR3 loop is CASSSTGDGDTQYF. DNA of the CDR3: TGTGCCAGCAGCTCGACAGGGGATGGAGATACGCAGTATTTT.

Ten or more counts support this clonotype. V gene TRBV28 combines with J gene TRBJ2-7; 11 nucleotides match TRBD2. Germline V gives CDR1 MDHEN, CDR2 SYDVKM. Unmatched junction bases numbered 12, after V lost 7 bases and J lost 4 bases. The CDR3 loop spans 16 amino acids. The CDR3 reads CASTSPGLAGLYEQYF. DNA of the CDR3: TGTGCCAGCACGAGCCCAGGACTAGCGGGCCTTTACGAGCAGTACTTC. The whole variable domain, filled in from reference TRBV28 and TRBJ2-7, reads DVKVTQSSRYLVKRTGEKVFLECVQDMDHENMFWYRQDPGLGLRLIYFSYDVKMKEKGDIPEGYSVSREKKERFSLILESASTNQTSMYLCASTSPGLAGLYEQYFGPGTRLTVT.

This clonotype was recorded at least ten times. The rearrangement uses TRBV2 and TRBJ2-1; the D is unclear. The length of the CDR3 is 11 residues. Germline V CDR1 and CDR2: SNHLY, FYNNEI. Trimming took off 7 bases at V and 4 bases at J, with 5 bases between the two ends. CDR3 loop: CASNGYNEQFF. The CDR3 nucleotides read TGTGCCAGCAATGGGTACAATGAGCAGTTCTTC.

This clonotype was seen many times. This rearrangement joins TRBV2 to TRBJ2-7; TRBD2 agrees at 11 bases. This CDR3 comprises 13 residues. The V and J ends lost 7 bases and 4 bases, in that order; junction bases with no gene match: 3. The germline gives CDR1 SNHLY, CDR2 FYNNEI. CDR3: CASKGTSGYEQYF. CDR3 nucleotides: TGTGCCAGCAAGGGGACTAGCGGTTACGAGCAGTACTTC.

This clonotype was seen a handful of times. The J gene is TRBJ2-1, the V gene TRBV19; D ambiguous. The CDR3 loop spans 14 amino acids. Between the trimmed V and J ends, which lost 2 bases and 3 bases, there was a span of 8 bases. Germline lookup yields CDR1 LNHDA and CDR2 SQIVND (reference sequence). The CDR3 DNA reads TGTGCCAGTAGTATAAGCGCGAACTACAATGAGCAGTTCTTC. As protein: CASSISANYNEQFF.

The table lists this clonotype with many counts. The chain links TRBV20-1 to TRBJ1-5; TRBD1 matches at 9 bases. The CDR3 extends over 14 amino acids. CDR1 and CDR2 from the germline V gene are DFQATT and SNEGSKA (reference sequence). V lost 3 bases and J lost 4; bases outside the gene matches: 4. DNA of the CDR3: TGCAGTGCTAGTACGGGACAGGGTAATCAGCCCCAGCATTTT. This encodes CSASTGQGNQPQHF.

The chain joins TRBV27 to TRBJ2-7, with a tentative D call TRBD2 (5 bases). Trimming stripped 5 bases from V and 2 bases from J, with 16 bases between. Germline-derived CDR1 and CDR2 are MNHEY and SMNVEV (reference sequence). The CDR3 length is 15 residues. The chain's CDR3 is CASSPTPGNPYEQYF. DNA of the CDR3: TGTGCCAGCAGTCCTACCCCCGGGAACCCCTACGAGCAGTACTTC.

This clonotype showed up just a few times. The DNA for the CDR3 is TGCAGTGCTAGTGGGCTCCCCAGCTCCTACGAGCAGTACTTC. Encoded protein: CSASGLPSSYEQYF. V and J are TRBV20-1 and TRBJ2-7; D is ambiguous. CDR1 is DFQATT, CDR2 SNEGSKA, per germline (reference sequence). V was trimmed by 3 bases and J by 0 bases, leaving 12 bases between them. The CDR3 is 14 amino acids.

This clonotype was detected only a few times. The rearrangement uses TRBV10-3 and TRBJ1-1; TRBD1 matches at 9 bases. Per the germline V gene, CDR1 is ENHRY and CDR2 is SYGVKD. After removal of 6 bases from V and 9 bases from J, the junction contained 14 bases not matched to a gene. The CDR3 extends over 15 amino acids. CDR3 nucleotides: TGTGCCATCAGCGGCGTAAATAAACAGGGGGCGCAAGCTTTCTTT. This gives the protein CAISGVNKQGAQAFF.

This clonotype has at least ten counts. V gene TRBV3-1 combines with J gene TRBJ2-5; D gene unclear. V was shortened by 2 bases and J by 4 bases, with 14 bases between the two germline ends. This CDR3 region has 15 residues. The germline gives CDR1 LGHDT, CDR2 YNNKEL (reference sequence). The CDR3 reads CASSQQALLRETQYF. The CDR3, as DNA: TGTGCCAGCAGCCAACAAGCTTTGTTAAGAGAGACCCAGTACTTC.

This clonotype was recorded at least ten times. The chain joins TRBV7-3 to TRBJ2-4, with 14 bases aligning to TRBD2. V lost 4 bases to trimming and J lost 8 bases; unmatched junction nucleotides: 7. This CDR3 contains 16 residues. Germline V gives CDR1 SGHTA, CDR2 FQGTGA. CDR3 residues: CASSSGTSGGLDIQYF. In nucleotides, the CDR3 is TGTGCCAGCAGCTCTGGGACTAGCGGGGGCTTAGACATTCAGTACTTC. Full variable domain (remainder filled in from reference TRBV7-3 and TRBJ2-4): GAGVSQTPSNKVTEKGKYVELRCDPISGHTALYWYRQSLGQGPEFLIYFQGTGAADDSGLPNDRFFAVRPEGSVSTLKIQRTERGDSAVYLCASSSGTSGGLDIQYFGAGTRLSVL.

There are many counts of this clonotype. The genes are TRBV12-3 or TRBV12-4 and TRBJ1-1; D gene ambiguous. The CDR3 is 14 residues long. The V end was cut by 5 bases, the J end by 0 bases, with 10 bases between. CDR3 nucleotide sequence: TGTGCCAGCAGTCTTGGAAGGGTGAACACTGAAGCTTTCTTT. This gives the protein CASSLGRVNTEAFF.

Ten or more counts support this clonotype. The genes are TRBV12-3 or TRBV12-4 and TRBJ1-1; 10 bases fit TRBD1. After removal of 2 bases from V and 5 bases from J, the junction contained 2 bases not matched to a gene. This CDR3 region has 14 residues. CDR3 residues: CASSLMGQGTEAFF. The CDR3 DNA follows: TGTGCCAGCAGTTTAATGGGACAGGGGACTGAAGCTTTCTTT.

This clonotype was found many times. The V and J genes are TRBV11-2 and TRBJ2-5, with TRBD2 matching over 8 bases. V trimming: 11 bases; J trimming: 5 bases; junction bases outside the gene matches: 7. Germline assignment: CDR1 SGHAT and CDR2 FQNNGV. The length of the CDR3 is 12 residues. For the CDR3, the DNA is TGTGCCTGCGGGACTAGTAAGGAGACCCAGTACTTC. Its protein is CACGTSKETQYF.

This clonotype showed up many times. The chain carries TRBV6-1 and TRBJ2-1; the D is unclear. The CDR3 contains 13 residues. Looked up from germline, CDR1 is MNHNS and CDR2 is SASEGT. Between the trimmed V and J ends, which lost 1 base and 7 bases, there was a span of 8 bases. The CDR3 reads CASSEGLGNEQFF. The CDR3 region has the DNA TGTGCCAGCAGTGAAGGGTTGGGAAATGAGCAGTTCTTC.

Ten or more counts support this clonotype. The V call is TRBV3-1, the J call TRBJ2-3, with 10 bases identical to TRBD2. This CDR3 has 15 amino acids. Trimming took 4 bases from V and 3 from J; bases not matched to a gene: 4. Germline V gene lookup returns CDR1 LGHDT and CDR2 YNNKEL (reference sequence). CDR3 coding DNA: TGTGCCAGCAGCCTTCTACTAGCGGGAACAGATACGCAGTATTTT. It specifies CASSLLLAGTDTQYF.

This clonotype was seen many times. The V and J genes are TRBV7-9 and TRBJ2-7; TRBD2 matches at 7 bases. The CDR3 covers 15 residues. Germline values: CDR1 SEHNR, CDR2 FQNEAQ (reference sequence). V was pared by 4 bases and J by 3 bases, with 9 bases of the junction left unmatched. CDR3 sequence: CASSSGREKNYEQYF. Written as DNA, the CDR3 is TGTGCCAGCAGCTCAGGGCGGGAGAAGAACTACGAGCAGTACTTC.

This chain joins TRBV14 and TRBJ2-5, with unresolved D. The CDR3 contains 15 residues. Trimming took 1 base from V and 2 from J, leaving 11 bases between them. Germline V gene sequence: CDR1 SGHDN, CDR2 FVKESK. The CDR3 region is CASSQGYFLQETQYF. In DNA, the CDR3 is TGTGCCAGCAGCCAAGGGTACTTTCTACAAGAGACCCAGTACTTC.